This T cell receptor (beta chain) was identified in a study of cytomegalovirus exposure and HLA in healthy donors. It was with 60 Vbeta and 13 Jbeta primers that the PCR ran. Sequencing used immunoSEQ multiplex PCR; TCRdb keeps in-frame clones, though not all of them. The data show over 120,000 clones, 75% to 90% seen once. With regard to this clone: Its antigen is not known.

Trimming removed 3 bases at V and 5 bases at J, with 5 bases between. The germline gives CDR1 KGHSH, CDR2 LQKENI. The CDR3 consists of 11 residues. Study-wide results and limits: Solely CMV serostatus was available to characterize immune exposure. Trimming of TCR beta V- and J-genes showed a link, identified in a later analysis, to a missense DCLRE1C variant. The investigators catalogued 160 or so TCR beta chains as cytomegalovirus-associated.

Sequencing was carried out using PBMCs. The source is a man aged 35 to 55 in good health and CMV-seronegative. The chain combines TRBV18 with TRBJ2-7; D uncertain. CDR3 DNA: TGTGCCAGCTCACCGCGCGACGAGCAGTACTTC. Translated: CASSPRDEQYF.